This TCR beta chain derives from a study of blood T cell repertoires in COVID-19. Across the study: COVID-19 samples, acute and convalescent, were from the United States, Italy and Spain. T cells, B-cell-depleted T cells, or PBMCs provided the cDNA or gDNA that served as material.

CDR3 length: 18 residues. V gave up 3 bases and J gave up 0 bases; unmatched junction bases: 8. Germline CDR1 and CDR2: LNHDA and SQIVND (reference sequence). Sequencing was performed with immunoSEQ multiplex PCR; in TCRdb, only in-frame clones are kept and a portion is missing. The table shows approximately 300,000 clones, with approximately 90% occurring only once. The sample consisted of peripheral blood. The genes are TRBV19 and TRBJ2-2; 9 bases match TRBD2. This receptor was taken from a man between 18 and 35 years old with active or convalescent COVID-19. The CDR3 reads CASSISGTSYSNTGELFF. CDR3 nucleotide sequence: TGTGCCAGTAGTATCTCCGGGACTAGCTACTCGAACACCGGGGAGCTGTTTTTT.